This T cell receptor beta chain was documented in a study of T-cell reconstitution after alpha-beta-depleted transplantation in children. The authors prepared the TCRbeta library with unique molecular identifiers. TCRdb used MiXCR to reprocess the PCR reads, holding one entry per CDR3 protein. The sample yields approximately 47,000 distinct CDR3 sequences, about 47% seen once. General study results and limits: T-cell numbers and diversity, one year after transplant, stemmed largely from T cells that were newly produced.

For this clonotype: Its antigen remains unidentified.

This sample comprised peripheral blood, obtained before TCRalphabeta/CD19-depleted stem cell transplant. This receptor was identified in a boy under two years old with SCID, due to receive a stem cell transplant.

The CDR3 bases are TGCAGTGCTAGAGATCAGGAAGGCAGGGAATCGGAGACCCAGTACTTC. It codes for CSARDQEGRESETQYF. The chain joins TRBV20-1 to TRBJ2-5; tentatively, D is TRBD1 (5 bases). The germline CDR1 and CDR2 sequences are DFQATT and SNEGSKA (reference sequence). Trimming pared 0 bases from V and 5 bases from J, leaving 19 bases between. This CDR3 spans 16 amino acids.